Each of the 25 T cell receptor beta chains below was sequenced from the same sample in a study of OX40 agonist ivuxolimab in advanced cancers. Using immunoSEQ multiplex PCR, the repertoire was profiled, and TCRdb retains in-frame clones only, with some absent. Found here are tens of thousands of clones, roughly nine tenths of them singletons; the top ten hold 10% to 14%. The input for sequencing was CD4+ or CD8+ T cells sorted from blood, taken in a trial of the OX40 agonist ivuxolimab. The receptors shown here come from an adult with an advanced solid tumor such as melanoma, head and neck, liver or kidney cancer.

The chain links TRBV19 to TRBJ2-5, with D perhaps TRBD2 (6 bases). V lost 3 bases, J lost 11 bases, and 19 bases lay in between. Germline loops: CDR1 LNHDA, CDR2 SQIVND (reference sequence). This CDR3 comprises 14 residues. The CDR3 reads CASSILSGSGEQYF. The CDR3 DNA reads as TGTGCCAGTAGTATTTTGAGTGGGTCGGGGGAGCAGTACTTC.

The rearrangement links TRBV5-1 to TRBJ1-4; possible D gene TRBD1, 6 bases. Per germline, CDR1 SGHRS and CDR2 YFSETQ. The germline V and J ends were trimmed by 4 bases and 8 bases, with 15 bases remaining between them. The CDR3 runs 14 residues. The CDR3 here is CASSPRGELEKLFF. The CDR3 DNA reads as TGCGCCAGCAGCCCGAGGGGGGAGTTAGAAAAACTGTTTTTT.

This chain uses TRBV7-2 with TRBJ1-2; 7 bases match TRBD1. Germline V CDR1 and CDR2: SGHTA, FQGNSA. This CDR3 has 13 residues. V trimming: 5 bases; J trimming: 4 bases; junction bases outside the gene matches: 4. CDR3 sequence: CASSQQGSYGYTF. In nucleotides, the CDR3 is TGTGCCAGCAGCCAACAGGGGAGCTATGGCTACACCTTC.

The chain carries TRBV7-3 and TRBJ2-1, with D possibly TRBD2 on 5 matching bases. Germline CDR1 is SGHTA and CDR2 is FQGTGA. CDR3 size: 12 residues. Trimming removed 4 bases from V and 5 bases from J, with 6 bases in between. The CDR3 DNA is TGTGCCAGCAGCTGGCGGGACAATGAGCAGTTCTTC. This sequence encodes CASSWRDNEQFF.

The gene calls are TRBV5-1 and TRBJ2-1; 8 positions agree with TRBD2. The V segment lost 0 bases and the J segment 4 bases; nucleotides outside the gene matches: 0. There are 14 residues in the CDR3. Looked up from germline, CDR1 is SGHRS and CDR2 is YFSETQ. The CDR3 region has the DNA TGCGCCAGCAGCTTGGGCGGGGGGTACAATGAGCAGTTCTTC. This sequence encodes CASSLGGGYNEQFF. The full variable domain, rest sourced from reference TRBV5-1 and TRBJ2-1, is KAGVTQTPRYLIKTRGQQVTLSCSPISGHRSVSWYQQTPGQGLQFLFEYFSETQRNKGNFPGRFSGRQFSNSRSEMNVSTLELGDSALYLCASSLGGGYNEQFFGPGTRLTVL.

CDR3 region: CASSIASGLARNEQFF. CDR3 sequence (DNA): TGTGCCAGTAGTATAGCAAGTGGACTAGCGAGGAATGAGCAGTTCTTC. The V call is TRBV19, the J call TRBJ2-1, with 9 bases lining up with TRBD2. V lost 1 base to trimming and J lost 7 bases; unmatched junction nucleotides: 8. The CDR3 totals 16 residues. Germline-derived CDR1 and CDR2 are LNHDA and SQIVND (reference sequence).

Written as DNA, the CDR3 is TGTGCCAGCTCATGGACAGGGGGAATGACTGAAGCTTTCTTT. As protein: CASSWTGGMTEAFF. This sequence joins TRBV18 and TRBJ1-1; 10 bases line up with TRBD1. Looked up from germline, CDR1 is KGHSH and CDR2 is LQKENI. Trimming removed 5 bases from V and 5 bases from J; junction bases left unmatched: 5. The CDR3 extends over 14 amino acids.

The chain employs TRBV10-2 and TRBJ2-4, with D perhaps matching TRBD1 (6 bases). CDR3 length equals 14 residues. The V end was cut by 9 bases, the J end by 3 bases, with 15 bases between. The V gene's germline CDR1 is WSHSY and CDR2 SAAADI. CDR3 sequence (DNA): TGCGCCAGACAGGGCGGGTCCGTCAAAAACATTCAGTACTTC. Translated, it gives CARQGGSVKNIQYF.

The chain is built from TRBV4-1 and TRBJ1-1; 7 bases line up with TRBD1. V shed 0 bases and J 11 bases; nucleotides not matched to a gene: 15. Germline V gene lookup returns CDR1 MGHRA and CDR2 YSYEKL. There are 16 residues in the CDR3. Here the CDR3 DNA reads TGCGCCAGCAGCCAAGATGGGTTGTTCGCCAGGGGGGCGGCTTTCTTT. This translates into CASSQDGLFARGAAFF.

In DNA, the CDR3 is TGTGCCAGCAGCACAGGCGCCTCCTTCTACGAGCAGTACTTC. Its translation is CASSTGASFYEQYF. The chain is built from TRBV11-2 and TRBJ2-7, with D tentatively TRBD1 (5 bases). The CDR3 is 14 residues long. The germline V and J ends were trimmed by 5 bases and 3 bases, with 14 bases remaining between them. Germline CDR1 reads SGHAT; CDR2 reads FQNNGV.

This clone was found once. The V call is TRBV6-6, the J call TRBJ2-1; tentatively, D is TRBD1 or TRBD2 (5 bases each). V lost 5 bases and J lost 0, with 8 bases in between. Germline V gene sequence: CDR1 MNHNY, CDR2 SVGAGI (reference sequence). The CDR3 sequence is 14 residues long. Written as DNA, the CDR3 is TGTGCCAGCAGTAAGGGGAGCTCCTACAATGAGCAGTTCTTC. The encoded protein is CASSKGSSYNEQFF.

This rearrangement joins TRBV5-3 to TRBJ2-2; D remains ambiguous. TRBV5-3 is flagged as an ORF with uncertain function. This CDR3 is 17 amino acids long. V lost 1 base to trimming and J lost 4 bases, with 17 bases between them. The CDR3, as DNA: TGTGCCAGAAGCTTGTCCCTCGCTGGGATCCGCACCGGGGAGCTGTTTTTT. This gives the protein CARSLSLAGIRTGELFF.

This sequence joins TRBV6-6 and TRBJ2-2; 8 bases fit TRBD1. V gave up 7 bases and J gave up 3 bases; unmatched junction bases: 7. Per germline, CDR1 MNHNY and CDR2 SVGAGI (reference sequence). The CDR3 extends over 15 amino acids. This CDR3 is CASIIQGAYTGELFF. In DNA, the CDR3 is TGTGCCAGCATCATTCAGGGGGCTTACACCGGGGAGCTGTTTTTT.

This chain links TRBV9 with TRBJ1-1; no reliable D call. The CDR3 is made up of 14 amino acids. From germline, CDR1 is SGDLS and CDR2 YYNGEE. Trimming removed 1 base at V and 1 base at J, with 8 bases between. The CDR3 DNA follows: TGTGCCAGCAGCGTAAACTCTGAGAACACTGAAGCTTTCTTT. Its protein is CASSVNSENTEAFF.

The rearrangement uses TRBV5-4 and TRBJ2-5, with D tentatively TRBD2 (5 bases). The V gene lost 4 bases and the J gene lost 2 bases, with 12 bases spanning the gap. Germline loops: CDR1 SGHNT, CDR2 YYREEE (reference sequence). The CDR3 covers 14 residues. The CDR3 DNA sequence: TGTGCCAGCAGCGCAACTAGGGTTCAAGAGACCCAGTACTTC. It is translated as CASSATRVQETQYF. The complete variable domain, with remaining parts taken from reference TRBV5-4 and TRBJ2-5, reads ETGVTQSPTHLIKTRGQQVTLRCSSQSGHNTVSWYQQALGQGPQFIFQYYREEENGRGNFPPRFSGLQFPNYSSELNVNALELDDSALYLCASSATRVQETQYFGPGTRLLVL.

Here the CDR3 reads CAIRTASNQPQHF. Written as DNA, the CDR3 is TGTGCCATCAGAACAGCTAGCAATCAGCCCCAGCATTTT. The chain is built from TRBV10-3 and TRBJ1-5; D ambiguous. Trimming pared 6 bases from V and 0 bases from J, leaving 6 bases between. Germline V gene data show CDR1 as ENHRY and CDR2 as SYGVKD. The CDR3 contains 13 residues.

For the CDR3, the DNA is TGTGCCAGCAGTTTCTCGGGGGGGTTTTTGAACACTGAAGCTTTCTTT. Protein product: CASSFSGGFLNTEAFF. V is TRBV28 and J is TRBJ1-1, with D perhaps TRBD1 (5 bases). The V and J ends lost 3 bases and 0 bases respectively, with 14 bases between them. Germline V CDR1 and CDR2: MDHEN, SYDVKM. The CDR3 is made up of 16 amino acids.

The chain is built from TRBV2 and TRBJ2-4; D ambiguous. This CDR3 comprises 13 residues. V lost 6 bases to trimming and J lost 8 bases, with 14 bases between them. Germline values: CDR1 SNHLY, CDR2 FYNNEI. The CDR3 nucleotides read TGTGCCAGCAGCCCCATGGGGTGGGACATTCAGTACTTC. Translated: CASSPMGWDIQYF. Full variable domain (rest looked up from reference TRBV2 and TRBJ2-4): EPEVTQTPSHQVTQMGQEVILRCVPISNHLYFYWYRQILGQKVEFLVSFYNNEISEKSEIFDDQFSVERPDGSNFTLKIRSTKLEDSAMYFCASSPMGWDIQYFGAGTRLSVL.

Points on this clone: Other DNA sequences in the same sample also yield this CDR3. The chain carries TRBV5-1 and TRBJ1-4; a weak D match, TRBD1 (5 bases). This CDR3 region has 14 residues. The V end lost 0 bases, the J end lost 5 bases, and 8 bases lay between the germline ends. Germline V gene sequence: CDR1 SGHRS, CDR2 YFSETQ. For the CDR3, the DNA is TGCGCCAGCAGCTTGGGGCAGGGAAATGAAAAACTGTTTTTT. Translation: CASSLGQGNEKLFF. Full variable domain (rest looked up from reference TRBV5-1 and TRBJ1-4): KAGVTQTPRYLIKTRGQQVTLSCSPISGHRSVSWYQQTPGQGLQFLFEYFSETQRNKGNFPGRFSGRQFSNSRSEMNVSTLELGDSALYLCASSLGQGNEKLFFGSGTQLSVL.

V usage is TRBV7-3 and J usage is TRBJ1-2, with D hard to call. Germline V CDR1 and CDR2: SGHTA, FQGTGA. This CDR3 comprises 13 residues. V was trimmed by 2 bases and J by 4 bases, leaving 8 bases between them. The CDR3, as DNA: TGTGCCAGCAGCTTATCTGGAGGCTATGGCTACACCTTC. Encoded protein: CASSLSGGYGYTF. Full variable domain (remainder filled in from reference TRBV7-3 and TRBJ1-2): GAGVSQTPSNKVTEKGKYVELRCDPISGHTALYWYRQSLGQGPEFLIYFQGTGAADDSGLPNDRFFAVRPEGSVSTLKIQRTERGDSAVYLCASSLSGGYGYTFGSGTRLTVV.

This chain links TRBV5-6 with TRBJ2-7; 9 bases agree with TRBD1. With V trimmed by 4 bases and J by 7 bases, 6 bases remained unmatched. The germline V gene encodes CDR1 SGHDT and CDR2 YYEEEE. This CDR3 spans 13 amino acids. CDR3 protein: CASSQGQGGEQYF. The CDR3 bases are TGTGCCAGCAGCCAGGGACAGGGTGGTGAGCAGTACTTC.

On this clone itself: Other DNA sequences of this sample code for an identical CDR3. The chain joins TRBV5-1 to TRBJ2-3; the D is unclear. The CDR3 runs 13 residues. CDR1 SGHRS and CDR2 YFSETQ come from the germline V gene. V lost 0 bases and J lost 0, with 2 bases in between. The CDR3 region has the DNA TGCGCCAGCAGCTTGGGGAGCACAGATACGCAGTATTTT. Protein: CASSLGSTDTQYF.

The rearrangement joins TRBV5-3 to TRBJ1-5, with TRBD1 matching 7 bases. Being an ORF, TRBV5-3 has a function that is uncertain. The CDR3 contains 14 residues. Trimming cost V 5 bases and J 9 bases; bases outside gene matches: 11. The CDR3 coding sequence is TGTGCCAGAAGGGCTGAGGGGGCTAAGGGGCCCCAGCATTTT. Its protein is CARRAEGAKGPQHF.

J is TRBJ2-2 and V is TRBV5-4, with 7 positions matching TRBD1. Germline lookup yields CDR1 SGHNT and CDR2 YYREEE (reference sequence). This CDR3 has 15 amino acids. J was trimmed by 1 base and V by 1 base; bases with no gene match: 1. The CDR3 DNA sequence: TGTGCCAGCAGCTTGAGGGACAGGAACACCGGGGAGCTGTTTTTT. This sequence encodes CASSLRDRNTGELFF.

On this clone itself: Germline is not matched at one junction end, which may reflect a read error. The chain combines TRBV5-1 with TRBJ2-5; D perhaps matches TRBD2 (5 bases). CDR1 and CDR2 from the germline V gene are SGHRS and YFSETQ. The CDR3 is 15 residues long. Here the CDR3 DNA reads TGCGCCAGCGGCTTTCTCGGGATCTCCCAAGAGACCCAGTACTTC. It specifies CASGFLGISQETQYF.